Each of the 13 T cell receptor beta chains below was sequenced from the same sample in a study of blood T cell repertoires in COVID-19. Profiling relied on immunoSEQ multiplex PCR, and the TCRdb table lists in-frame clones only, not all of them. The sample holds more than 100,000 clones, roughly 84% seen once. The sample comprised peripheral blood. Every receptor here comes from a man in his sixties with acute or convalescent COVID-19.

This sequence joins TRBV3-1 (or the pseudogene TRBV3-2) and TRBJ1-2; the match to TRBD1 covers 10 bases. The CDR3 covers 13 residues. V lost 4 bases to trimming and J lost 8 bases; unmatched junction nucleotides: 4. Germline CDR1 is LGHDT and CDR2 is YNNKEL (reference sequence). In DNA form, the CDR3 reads TGTGCCAGCAGCCTCCGGGACAGGGGAGGCTACACCTTC. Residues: CASSLRDRGGYTF.

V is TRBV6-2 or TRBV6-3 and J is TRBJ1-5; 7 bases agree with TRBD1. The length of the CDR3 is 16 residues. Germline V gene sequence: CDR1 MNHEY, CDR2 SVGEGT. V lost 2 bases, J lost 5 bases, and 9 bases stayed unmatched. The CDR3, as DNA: TGTGCCAGCAGTTACGTCCGACAGGGAACGGATCAGCCCCAGCATTTT. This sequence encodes CASSYVRQGTDQPQHF.

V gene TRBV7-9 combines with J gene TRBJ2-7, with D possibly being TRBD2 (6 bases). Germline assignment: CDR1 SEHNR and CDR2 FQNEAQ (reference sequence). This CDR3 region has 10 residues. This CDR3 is CAWGVYEQYF. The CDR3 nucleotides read TGTGCTTGGGGGGTCTACGAGCAGTACTTC.

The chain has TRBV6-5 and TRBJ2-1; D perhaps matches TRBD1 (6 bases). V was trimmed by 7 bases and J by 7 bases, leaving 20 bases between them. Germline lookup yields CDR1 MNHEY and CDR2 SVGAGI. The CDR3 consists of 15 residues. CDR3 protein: CASTIGQWEVNEQFF. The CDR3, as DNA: TGTGCCAGCACTATCGGACAGTGGGAAGTGAATGAGCAGTTCTTC.

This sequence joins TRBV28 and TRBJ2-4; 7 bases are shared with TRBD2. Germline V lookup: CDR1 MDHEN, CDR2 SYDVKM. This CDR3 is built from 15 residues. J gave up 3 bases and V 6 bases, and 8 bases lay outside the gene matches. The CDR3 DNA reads TGTGCCAGCAGCCCACCCGGGACTAACAAAAACATTCAGTACTTC. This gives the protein CASSPPGTNKNIQYF.

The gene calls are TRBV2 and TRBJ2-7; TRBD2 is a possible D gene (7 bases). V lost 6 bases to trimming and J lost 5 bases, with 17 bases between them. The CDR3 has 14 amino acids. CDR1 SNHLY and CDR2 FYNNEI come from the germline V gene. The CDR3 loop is CASRNREGSHEQYF. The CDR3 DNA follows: TGTGCCAGCAGAAACAGGGAGGGCTCTCACGAGCAGTACTTC.

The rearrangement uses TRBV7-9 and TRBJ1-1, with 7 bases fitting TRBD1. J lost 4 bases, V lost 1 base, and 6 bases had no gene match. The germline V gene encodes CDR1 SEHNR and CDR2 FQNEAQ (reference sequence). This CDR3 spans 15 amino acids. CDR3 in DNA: TGTGCCAGCAGCTTAGATCTGGGACAGACCACTGAAGCTTTCTTT. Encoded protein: CASSLDLGQTTEAFF.

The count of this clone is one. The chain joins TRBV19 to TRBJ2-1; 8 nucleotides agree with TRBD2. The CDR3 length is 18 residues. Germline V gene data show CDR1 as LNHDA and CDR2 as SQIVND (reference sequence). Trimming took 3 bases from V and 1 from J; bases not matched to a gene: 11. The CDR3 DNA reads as TGTGCCAGTAGTATCCTAGCGGGCGTCACTACATCCTACAATGAGCAGTTCTTC. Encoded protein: CASSILAGVTTSYNEQFF.

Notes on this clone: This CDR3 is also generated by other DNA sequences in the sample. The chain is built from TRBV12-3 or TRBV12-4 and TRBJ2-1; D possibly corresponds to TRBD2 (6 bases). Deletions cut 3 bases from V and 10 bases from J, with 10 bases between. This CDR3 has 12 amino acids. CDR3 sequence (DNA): TGTGCCAGCAGTTTGGGAGGAGACGAGCAGTTCTTC. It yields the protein CASSLGGDEQFF.

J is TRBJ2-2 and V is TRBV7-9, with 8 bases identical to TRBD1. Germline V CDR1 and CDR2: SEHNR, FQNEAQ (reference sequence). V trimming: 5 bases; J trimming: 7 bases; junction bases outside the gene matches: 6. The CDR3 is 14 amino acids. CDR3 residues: CASSPQGAGGELFF. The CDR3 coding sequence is TGTGCCAGCAGCCCCCAGGGGGCAGGCGGGGAGCTGTTTTTT.

The chain's CDR3 is CATTETGLYGYTF. The CDR3 DNA follows: TGTGCCACCACAGAGACAGGTTTATATGGCTACACCTTC. The chain couples TRBV19 to TRBJ1-2; weak D call: TRBD1 (6 bases). The CDR3 runs to 13 residues. CDR1 and CDR2 from the germline V gene are LNHDA and SQIVND (reference sequence). Trimming shortened V by 10 bases and J by 5 bases, and 17 bases separated the two germline ends.

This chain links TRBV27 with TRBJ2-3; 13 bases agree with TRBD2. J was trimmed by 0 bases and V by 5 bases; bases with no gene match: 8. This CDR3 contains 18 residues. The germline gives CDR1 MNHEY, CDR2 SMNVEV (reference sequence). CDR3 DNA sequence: TGTGCCAGCAGTCCCCCGGGACTAGCGGGGAGGAGCACAGATACGCAGTATTTT. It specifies CASSPPGLAGRSTDTQYF.

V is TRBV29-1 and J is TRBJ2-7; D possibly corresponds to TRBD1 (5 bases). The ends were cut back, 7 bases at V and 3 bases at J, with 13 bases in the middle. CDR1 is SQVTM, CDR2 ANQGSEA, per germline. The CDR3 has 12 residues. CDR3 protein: CSALKGDYEQYF. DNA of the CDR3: TGCAGCGCCCTAAAAGGGGACTACGAGCAGTACTTC.